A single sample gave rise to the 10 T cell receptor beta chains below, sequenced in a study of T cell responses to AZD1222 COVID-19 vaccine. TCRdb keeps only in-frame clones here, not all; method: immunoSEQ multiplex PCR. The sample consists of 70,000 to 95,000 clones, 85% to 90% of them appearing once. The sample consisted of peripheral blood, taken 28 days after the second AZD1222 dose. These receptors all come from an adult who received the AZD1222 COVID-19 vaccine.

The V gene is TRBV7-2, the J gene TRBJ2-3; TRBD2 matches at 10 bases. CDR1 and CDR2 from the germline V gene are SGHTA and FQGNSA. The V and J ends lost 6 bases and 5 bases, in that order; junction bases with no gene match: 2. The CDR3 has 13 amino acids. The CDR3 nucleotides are TGTGCCAGCAGAGCGGGGGGGCAAGATACGCAGTATTTT. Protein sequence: CASRAGGQDTQYF.

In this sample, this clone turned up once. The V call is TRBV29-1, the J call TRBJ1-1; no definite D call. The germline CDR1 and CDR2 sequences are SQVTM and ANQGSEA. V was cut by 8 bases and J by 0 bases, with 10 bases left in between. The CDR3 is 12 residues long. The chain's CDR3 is CSSKKMNTEAFF. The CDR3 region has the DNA TGCAGCTCCAAAAAAATGAACACTGAAGCTTTCTTT.

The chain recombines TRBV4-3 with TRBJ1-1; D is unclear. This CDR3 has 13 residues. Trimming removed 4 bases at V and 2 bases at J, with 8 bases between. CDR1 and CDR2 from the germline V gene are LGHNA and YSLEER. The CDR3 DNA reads TGCGCCAGCAGCCCTCGCTTCAACACTGAAGCTTTCTTT. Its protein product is CASSPRFNTEAFF.

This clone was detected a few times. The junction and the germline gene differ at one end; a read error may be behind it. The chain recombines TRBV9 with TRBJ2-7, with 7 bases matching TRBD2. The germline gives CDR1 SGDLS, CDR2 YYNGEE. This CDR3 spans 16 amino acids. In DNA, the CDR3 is TGTGCCAGCAGCGTAGGCGTGGGGGGGACCCCGACCAAATGTAGCTTC. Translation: CASSVGVGGTPTKCSF.

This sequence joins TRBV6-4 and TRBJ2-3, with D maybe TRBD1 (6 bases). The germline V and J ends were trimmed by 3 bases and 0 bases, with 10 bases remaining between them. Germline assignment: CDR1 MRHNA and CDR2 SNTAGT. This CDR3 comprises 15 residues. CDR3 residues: CASSERTASTDTQYF. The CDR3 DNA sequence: TGTGCCAGCAGTGAGAGGACAGCTAGCACAGATACGCAGTATTTT.

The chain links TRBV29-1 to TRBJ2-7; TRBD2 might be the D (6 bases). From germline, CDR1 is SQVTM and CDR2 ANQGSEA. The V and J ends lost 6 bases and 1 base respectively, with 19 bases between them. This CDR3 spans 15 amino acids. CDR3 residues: CSVRGSNSKSYEQYF. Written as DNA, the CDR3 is TGCAGCGTCCGGGGGAGTAATTCCAAGTCCTACGAGCAGTACTTC.

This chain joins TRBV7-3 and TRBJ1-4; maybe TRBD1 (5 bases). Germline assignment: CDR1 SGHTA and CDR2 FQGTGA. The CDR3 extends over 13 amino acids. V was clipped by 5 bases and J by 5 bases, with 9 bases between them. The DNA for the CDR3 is TGTGCCAGCAGCCAGGGACCGAATGAAAAACTGTTTTTT. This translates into CASSQGPNEKLFF.

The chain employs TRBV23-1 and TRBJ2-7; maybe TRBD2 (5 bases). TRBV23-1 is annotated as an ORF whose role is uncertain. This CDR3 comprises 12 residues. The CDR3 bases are TGCGGATTAGAGGGTGGGCTCTACGAGCAGTACTTC. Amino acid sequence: CGLEGGLYEQYF.

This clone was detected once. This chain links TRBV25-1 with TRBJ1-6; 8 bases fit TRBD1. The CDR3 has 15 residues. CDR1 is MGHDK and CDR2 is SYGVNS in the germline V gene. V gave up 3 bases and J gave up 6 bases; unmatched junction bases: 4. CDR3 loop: CASSDRDRGNSPLHF. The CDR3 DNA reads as TGTGCCAGCAGTGATCGAGACAGGGGTAATTCACCCCTCCACTTT. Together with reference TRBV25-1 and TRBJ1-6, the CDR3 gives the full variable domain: EADIYQTPRYLVIGTGKKITLECSQTMGHDKMYWYQQDPGMELHLIHYSYGVNSTEKGDLSSESTVSRIRTEHFPLTLESARPSHTSQYLCASSDRDRGNSPLHFGNGTRLTVT.

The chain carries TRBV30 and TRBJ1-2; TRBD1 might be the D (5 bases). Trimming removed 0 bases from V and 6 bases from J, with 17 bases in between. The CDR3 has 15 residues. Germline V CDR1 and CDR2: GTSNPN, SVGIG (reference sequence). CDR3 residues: CAWSVIPQGMDGYTF. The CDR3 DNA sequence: TGTGCCTGGAGTGTAATACCCCAGGGTATGGATGGCTACACCTTC.